The clone carrying this T cell receptor (beta chain) showed up many times. Antigen: not known. The germline V gene encodes CDR1 MRHNA and CDR2 SNTAGT. V lost 3 bases and J lost 2; bases outside the gene matches: 2. The CDR3 extends over 15 amino acids. TCRdb recomputed calls from the RACE reads with MiXCR, one row per CDR3 protein. Of 350,000 or so distinct CDR3 sequences listed, about 7% are singletons. These data come from a study of human T cells and chemical hapten exposure. The study, taken as a whole, reports: Large CDR3 similarity clusters arose significantly more often from expanded TCRs than from controls. TCRs exceeding 1 in 1000 frequency stayed unchanged with DPC sensitization.

As to time point: patch test 1, 2 weeks after DPC sensitization. Treatment defined: therapeutic diphenylcyclopropenone sensitization with weekly scalp DPC. This chain joins TRBV6-4 and TRBJ2-3, with 10 bases matching TRBD2. This specimen consisted of whole blood, obtained in connection with sensitization to the hapten diphenylcyclopropenone (DPC). The sequence came from a woman aged 18-29 years with alopecia areata. Some clones in this sample may be carry-over from other donors' samples. The CDR3 DNA reads TGTGCCAGCAGTGAGAGCGGGGGGGCCACAGATACGCAGTATTTT. It yields the protein CASSESGGATDTQYF.